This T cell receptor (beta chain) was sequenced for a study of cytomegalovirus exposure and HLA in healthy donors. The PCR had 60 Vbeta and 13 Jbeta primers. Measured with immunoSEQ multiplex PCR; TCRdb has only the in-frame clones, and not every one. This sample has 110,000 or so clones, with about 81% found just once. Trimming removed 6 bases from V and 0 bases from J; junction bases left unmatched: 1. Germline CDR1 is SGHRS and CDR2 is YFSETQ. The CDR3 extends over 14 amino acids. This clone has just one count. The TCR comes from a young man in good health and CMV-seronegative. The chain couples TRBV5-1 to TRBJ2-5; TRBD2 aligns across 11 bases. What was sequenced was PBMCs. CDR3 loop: CASKGLADQETQYF. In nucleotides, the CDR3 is TGCGCCAGCAAGGGACTAGCGGACCAAGAGACCCAGTACTTC.